This T cell receptor beta chain was sequenced during a study of neurological immune-mediated disorders. Findings of the study overall: The absence of shared CDR3 amino acid sequences among expanded clones across subjects suggests private repertoires in all groups.

The germline V gene encodes CDR1 MDHEN and CDR2 SYDVKM. Trimming cost V 1 base and J 0 bases, with 5 bases left between them. This CDR3 has 14 amino acids. The authors produced cDNA by 5'RACE using 10-nucleotide random UMIs. A single record per CDR3 protein comes from TCRdb applying MiXCR to the 5' RACE reads. The sample lists 45,000 to 50,000 distinct CDR3 sequences; approximately 4.5% were seen once. This clonotype was seen many times. Its antigen remains unidentified. The TCR comes from a woman in her sixties with multiple sclerosis. The chain employs TRBV28 and TRBJ2-3; D call uncertain. Sequenced sample: PBMCs. The CDR3 loop is CASSLSQSTDTQYF. In DNA, the CDR3 is TGTGCCAGCAGTTTATCACAGAGCACAGATACGCAGTATTTT.